This entry lists 24 T cell receptor beta chains sequenced from one sample in a study of identical twins. MiXCR, applied by TCRdb to the 5' RACE reads, yields one record per CDR3 protein. This sample yields a few hundred thousand distinct CDR3 sequences, of which 20% to 25% are seen a single time; 2.5% to 3.5% belongs to the top ten. These same data were also listed under a study on T cells expressing NK-cell markers.

Sequencing used CD4+ T cells sorted from blood. Receptors were obtained from a woman between 18 and 29 years old in good health.

V and J are TRBV11-3 and TRBJ2-2, with D possibly being TRBD1 (6 bases). Germline loops: CDR1 SGHNT, CDR2 YENEEA. Trimming took off 0 bases at V and 4 bases at J, with 9 bases between the two ends. The CDR3 contains 15 residues. DNA of the CDR3: TGTGCCAGCAGCTTAGAAGTAGGGGGCACCGGGGAGCTGTTTTTT. Protein sequence: CASSLEVGGTGELFF.

The rearrangement joins TRBV9 to TRBJ2-7, with a possible D match to TRBD2 (5 bases). Germline CDR1 SGDLS, CDR2 YYNGEE. Trimming pared 3 bases from V and 7 bases from J, leaving 8 bases between. There are 11 residues in the CDR3. CDR3 region: CASSASGEQYF. The CDR3, as DNA: TGTGCCAGCAGCGCCTCGGGAGAGCAGTACTTC.

This clonotype came up a few times. The chain combines TRBV12-3 or TRBV12-4 with TRBJ1-2, with D hard to call. The CDR3 is made up of 12 amino acids. V was cut by 4 bases and J by 6 bases, with 9 bases left in between. In DNA form, the CDR3 reads TGTGCCAGCAGTTGGCAGCGTCATGGCTACACCTTC. Translation: CASSWQRHGYTF.

This clonotype showed up just a few times. This chain links TRBV4-3 with TRBJ1-1, with a tentative D call TRBD1 (6 bases). From germline, CDR1 is LGHNA and CDR2 YSLEER. This CDR3 has 14 amino acids. The V gene lost 7 bases and the J gene lost 3 bases, with 15 bases spanning the gap. CDR3 coding DNA: TGCGCCAGCACCCGGGGGCTTTTCGACACTGAAGCTTTCTTT. It is translated as CASTRGLFDTEAFF.

This clonotype was recorded a few times. This chain connects TRBV3-1 to TRBJ1-2; D gene ambiguous. The CDR3 has 16 amino acids. Trimming cost V 0 bases and J 4 bases, with 15 bases left between them. The germline V gene has CDR1 LGHDT and CDR2 YNNKEL (reference sequence). CDR3 nucleotides: TGTGCCAGCAGCCAAGAAAGTGAGGTCTTCCTCTATGGCTACACCTTC. The encoded protein is CASSQESEVFLYGYTF. The full variable domain, in which reference TRBV3-1 and TRBJ1-2 provide the parts outside the CDR3, is DTAVSQTPKYLVTQMGNDKSIKCEQNLGHDTMYWYKQDSKKFLKIMFSYNNKELIINETVPNRFSPKSPDKAHLNLHINSLELGDSAVYFCASSQESEVFLYGYTFGSGTRLTVV.

This clonotype was seen a handful of times. The V gene is TRBV4-3, the J gene TRBJ2-7; 7 bases fit TRBD2. Germline CDR1 and CDR2: LGHNA and YSLEER. V lost 1 base, J lost 3 bases, and 6 bases stayed unmatched. The CDR3 spans 15 residues. CDR3 in amino acids: CASSQVLAVGYEQYF. Here the CDR3 DNA reads TGCGCCAGCAGCCAAGTCCTAGCGGTGGGCTACGAGCAGTACTTC.

On this clonotype itself: This CDR3 is missing its conserved last phenylalanine or tryptophan, likely due to a read error. Because the CDR3's place on the DNA is in doubt, the DNA is left out and the CDR3 is given as listed by TCRdb. V gene TRBV6-1 combines with J gene TRBJ1-1; the D call TRBD1 from the table was never checked on the DNA. The CDR3 has 12 amino acids, counting both end residues. Germline loops: CDR1 MNHNS, CDR2 SASEGT. This CDR3 is CASSGTGGSVGI.

This chain joins TRBV20-1 and TRBJ1-2; the match to TRBD1 covers 9 bases. After removal of 2 bases from V and 5 bases from J, the junction contained 6 bases not matched to a gene. This CDR3 comprises 14 residues. CDR1 and CDR2 from the germline V gene are DFQATT and SNEGSKA (reference sequence). The CDR3 region is CSARLGQGLYGYTF. In nucleotides, the CDR3 is TGCAGTGCTAGATTGGGACAGGGACTTTATGGCTACACCTTC.

V and J are TRBV14 and TRBJ2-1; 11 bases match TRBD2. CDR1 SGHDN and CDR2 FVKESK come from the germline V gene. The CDR3 contains 18 residues. Trimming took 0 bases from V and 2 from J; bases not matched to a gene: 6. The CDR3 protein is CASSQEPPTSGTYNEQFF. CDR3 DNA: TGTGCCAGCAGCCAAGAACCCCCGACTAGCGGGACCTACAATGAGCAGTTCTTC.

This clonotype was seen at least ten times. The rearrangement links TRBV12-3 or TRBV12-4 to TRBJ2-7; tentatively, D is TRBD1 (5 bases). Trimming removed 3 bases from V and 3 bases from J, with 18 bases in between. The CDR3 has 16 amino acids. In nucleotides, the CDR3 is TGTGCCAGCAGTTTCAGGCCCGGACAAATGGGCTACGAGCAGTACTTC. Protein sequence: CASSFRPGQMGYEQYF.

Only a few counts were recorded for this clonotype. The chain uses TRBV20-1 and TRBJ1-2; the D is unclear. The CDR3 has 15 amino acids. V was pared by 0 bases and J by 5 bases, with 16 bases between. CDR1 is DFQATT, CDR2 SNEGSKA, per germline (reference sequence). The CDR3: CSARDFGTHGYGYTF. The CDR3 DNA follows: TGCAGTGCTAGAGATTTCGGCACTCACGGGTATGGCTACACCTTC.

This clonotype showed up just a few times. The chain carries TRBV7-2 and TRBJ1-1; no clear D gene. CDR1 and CDR2 from the germline V gene are SGHTA and FQGNSA. V gave up 2 bases and J gave up 0 bases, with 7 bases separating them. The CDR3 spans 14 residues. CDR3 DNA sequence: TGTGCCAGCAGCTTAAGCCCGGTGAACACTGAAGCTTTCTTT. It yields the protein CASSLSPVNTEAFF.

This chain connects TRBV29-1 to TRBJ2-7, with D unclear. The V end lost 5 bases, the J end lost 2 bases, and 16 bases lay between the germline ends. In germline, CDR1 is SQVTM, CDR2 ANQGSEA. The CDR3 has 14 residues. This CDR3 is CSVRTQTATYEQYF. The CDR3 DNA is TGCAGCGTTAGAACTCAGACGGCAACCTACGAGCAGTACTTC.

This chain uses TRBV9 with TRBJ2-5, with 7 bases lining up with TRBD2. Germline V gene data show CDR1 as SGDLS and CDR2 as YYNGEE. This CDR3 region has 14 residues. J lost 4 bases, V lost 4 bases, and 7 bases had no gene match. CDR3 amino acids: CASSFRLAGETQYF. For the CDR3, the DNA is TGTGCCAGCAGCTTCCGACTAGCAGGAGAGACCCAGTACTTC.

The chain joins TRBV20-1 to TRBJ1-5; 7 bases are shared with TRBD1. Germline V gene data show CDR1 as DFQATT and CDR2 as SNEGSKA (reference sequence). The J segment lost 5 bases and the V segment lost 0 bases, leaving 4 bases of the junction unmatched. The CDR3 has 14 amino acids. Here the CDR3 reads CSAREQTGYQPQHF. Written as DNA, the CDR3 is TGCAGTGCTAGAGAACAGACAGGGTATCAGCCCCAGCATTTT.

The chain combines TRBV20-1 with TRBJ1-2; D might be TRBD1 (5 bases). The V and J ends lost 0 bases and 4 bases respectively, with 12 bases between them. This CDR3 has 14 residues. The germline V gene encodes CDR1 DFQATT and CDR2 SNEGSKA (reference sequence). CDR3 bases: TGCAGTGCTAGAGATATGACAGTATCCTATGGCTACACCTTC. Its translation: CSARDMTVSYGYTF.

This clonotype was detected only a few times. The chain combines TRBV18 with TRBJ1-1; D uncertain. The CDR3 sequence is 14 residues long. CDR1 is KGHSH and CDR2 is LQKENI in the germline V gene. V shed 6 bases and J shed 8 bases, with 19 bases lying between them. CDR3 DNA: TGTGCCAGCTCCACCAGTAGCAGTAGTCGCGAAGCTTTCTTT. Its translation is CASSTSSSSREAFF.

V gene TRBV5-1 combines with J gene TRBJ2-5; TRBD1 aligns across 9 bases. Looked up from germline, CDR1 is SGHRS and CDR2 is YFSETQ. This CDR3 has 14 residues. The V gene end was trimmed by 7 bases and the J gene end by 5 bases; junction bases not matched to a gene: 9. In DNA form, the CDR3 reads TGCGCCAGCGGCCCGGGACAGGGTTTGGAGACCCAGTACTTC. Amino acid sequence: CASGPGQGLETQYF.

V usage is TRBV12-3 or TRBV12-4 and J usage is TRBJ2-1; 10 nucleotides agree with TRBD2. This CDR3 is built from 15 residues. V gave up 3 bases and J gave up 9 bases; unmatched junction bases: 8. CDR3: CASSFTKRGGGEQFF. CDR3 nucleotides: TGTGCCAGCAGTTTTACAAAGCGGGGGGGCGGTGAGCAGTTCTTC.

This clonotype has more than one count but fewer than ten. The chain uses TRBV18 and TRBJ2-1; D not certain. The V and J ends lost 6 bases and 10 bases respectively, with 10 bases between them. Per germline, CDR1 KGHSH and CDR2 LQKENI. The CDR3 is made up of 11 amino acids. The CDR3 coding sequence is TGTGCCAGCTCGCGGAGCGTCGAGCAGTTCTTC. Amino acids: CASSRSVEQFF.

V is TRBV18 and J is TRBJ1-1; no definite D call. This CDR3 is 14 amino acids long. Germline V gene sequence: CDR1 KGHSH, CDR2 LQKENI. V dropped 2 bases and J dropped 1 base, with 8 bases sitting between them. The CDR3 DNA is TGTGCCAGCTCACCAACGCAGAGGAACACTGAAGCTTTCTTT. It is translated as CASSPTQRNTEAFF.

J is TRBJ1-1 and V is TRBV5-5; weak D call: TRBD1 (6 bases). The germline V and J ends were trimmed by 2 bases and 4 bases, with 15 bases remaining between them. CDR1 is SGHKS, CDR2 YYEKEE, per germline (reference sequence). This CDR3 contains 15 residues. CDR3 amino acids: CASSFQQGWSTEAFF. CDR3 sequence (DNA): TGTGCCAGCAGCTTCCAACAGGGCTGGAGCACTGAAGCTTTCTTT.

To note about this clonotype: This may be a read error: a much more frequent sequence differs by one nucleotide. This chain links TRBV3-1 with TRBJ2-1, with 7 nucleotides matching TRBD2. With V trimmed by 5 bases and J by 7 bases, 2 bases remained unmatched. The CDR3 contains 12 residues. The germline V gene has CDR1 LGHDT and CDR2 YNNKEL (reference sequence). In DNA, the CDR3 is TGTGCCAGCAGCTGGACTAGGAATGAGCAGTTCTTC. It yields the protein CASSWTRNEQFF.

In this sample, this clonotype turned up a few times. This rearrangement joins TRBV28 to TRBJ2-4; TRBD1 aligns across 7 bases. Germline CDR1 MDHEN, CDR2 SYDVKM. The J segment lost 0 bases and the V segment lost 9 bases, leaving 5 bases of the junction unmatched. The CDR3 has 14 amino acids. The CDR3 nucleotides are TGTGCCAGTCGACAGGGTTTAGCCAAAAACATTCAGTACTTC. Residues: CASRQGLAKNIQYF.